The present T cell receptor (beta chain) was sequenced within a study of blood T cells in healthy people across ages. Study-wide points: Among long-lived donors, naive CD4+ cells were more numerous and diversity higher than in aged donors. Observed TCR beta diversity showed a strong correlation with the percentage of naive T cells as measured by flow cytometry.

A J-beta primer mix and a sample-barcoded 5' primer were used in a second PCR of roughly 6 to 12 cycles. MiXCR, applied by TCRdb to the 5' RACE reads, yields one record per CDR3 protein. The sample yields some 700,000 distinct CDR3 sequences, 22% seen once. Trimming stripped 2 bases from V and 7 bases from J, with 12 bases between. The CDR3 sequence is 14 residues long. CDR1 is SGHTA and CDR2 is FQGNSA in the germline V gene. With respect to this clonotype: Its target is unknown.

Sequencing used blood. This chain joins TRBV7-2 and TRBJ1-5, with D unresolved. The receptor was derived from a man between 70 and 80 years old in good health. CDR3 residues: CASSLPGWRQPQHF. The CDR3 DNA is TGTGCCAGCAGCTTACCTGGGTGGCGACAGCCCCAGCATTTT.